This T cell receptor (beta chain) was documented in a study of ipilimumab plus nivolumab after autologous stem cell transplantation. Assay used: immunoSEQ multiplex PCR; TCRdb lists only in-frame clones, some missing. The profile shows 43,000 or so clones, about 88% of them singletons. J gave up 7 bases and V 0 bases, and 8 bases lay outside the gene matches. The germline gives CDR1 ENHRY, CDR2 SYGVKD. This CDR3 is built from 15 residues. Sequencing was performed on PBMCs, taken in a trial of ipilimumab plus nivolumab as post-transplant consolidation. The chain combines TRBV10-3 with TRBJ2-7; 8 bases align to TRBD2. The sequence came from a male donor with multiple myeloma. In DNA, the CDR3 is TGTGCCATCAGTGAGTCTGACGGGAGGGCTTTAGAGCAGTACTTC. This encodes CAISESDGRALEQYF.